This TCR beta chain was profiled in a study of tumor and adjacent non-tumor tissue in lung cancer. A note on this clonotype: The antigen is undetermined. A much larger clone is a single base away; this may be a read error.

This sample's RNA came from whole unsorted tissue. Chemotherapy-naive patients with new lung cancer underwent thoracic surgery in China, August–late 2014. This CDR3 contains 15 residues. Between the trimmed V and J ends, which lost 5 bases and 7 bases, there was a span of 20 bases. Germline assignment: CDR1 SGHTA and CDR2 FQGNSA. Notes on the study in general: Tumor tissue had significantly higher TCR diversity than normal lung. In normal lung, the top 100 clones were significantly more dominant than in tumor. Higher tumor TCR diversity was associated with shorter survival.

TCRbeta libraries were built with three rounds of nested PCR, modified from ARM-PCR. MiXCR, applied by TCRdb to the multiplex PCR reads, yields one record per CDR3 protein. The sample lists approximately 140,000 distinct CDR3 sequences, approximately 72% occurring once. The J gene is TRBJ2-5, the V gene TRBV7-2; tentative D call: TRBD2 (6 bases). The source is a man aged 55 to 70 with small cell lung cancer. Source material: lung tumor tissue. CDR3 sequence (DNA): TGTGCCAGCAGCAAACACCAGACTAGGGGAGCGACCCAGTACTTC. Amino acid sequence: CASSKHQTRGATQYF.